The entry below describes one T cell receptor beta chain. V dropped 8 bases and J dropped 9; count of bases not matched to a gene: 6. This CDR3 has 14 amino acids. Looked up from germline, CDR1 is MGHDK and CDR2 is SYGVNS. This record comes from a study of blood T cell repertoires in COVID-19. As for the study in general: The cDNA or gDNA used as material had been derived from T cells, B-cell-depleted T cells, or PBMCs.

Participants, about 18 to 100 years old, spanned about 26 US areas. Cohorts were assigned according to the clinical history that participants reported. Authors' processing steps: It was from reference gene primer amplification that nucleated cell counts were estimated. Some clones are missing from TCRdb's copy, which holds only in-frame ones; the method was immunoSEQ multiplex PCR. V, J and clone size were drawn from that table, and D and trimming were deduced from the DNA. Found here are some 200,000 clones, approximately 80% of them singletons; the top ten hold 1.3%. The chain has TRBV25-1 and TRBJ2-1; TRBD2 aligns across 14 bases. This clonotype was sampled from a middle-aged woman with acute COVID-19. Sequenced material: PBMCs or T cells enriched from blood (not recorded which). The CDR3 is CASHGTSGRSEQFF. CDR3 nucleotides: TGTGCCAGCCATGGGACTAGCGGGAGAAGTGAGCAGTTCTTC.